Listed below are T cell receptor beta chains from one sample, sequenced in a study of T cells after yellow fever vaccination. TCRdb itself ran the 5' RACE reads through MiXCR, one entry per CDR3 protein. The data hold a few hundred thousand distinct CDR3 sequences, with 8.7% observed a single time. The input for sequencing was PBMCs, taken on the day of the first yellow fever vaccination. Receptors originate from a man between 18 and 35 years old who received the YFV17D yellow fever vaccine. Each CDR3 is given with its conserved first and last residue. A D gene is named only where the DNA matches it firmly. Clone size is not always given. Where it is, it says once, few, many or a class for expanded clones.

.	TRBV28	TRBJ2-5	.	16	TGTGCCAGCAGTTTAGGAGGGGGAGGCGGTGAAGAGACCCAGTACTTC	CASSLGGGGGEETQYF
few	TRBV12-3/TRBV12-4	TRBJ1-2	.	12	TGTGCCAGCAGTTTTCAGGGGACGGGCTACACCTTC	CASSFQGTGYTF
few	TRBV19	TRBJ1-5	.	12	TGTGCCAGTGAGGCGCAAAATCAGCCCCAGCATTTT	CASEAQNQPQHF
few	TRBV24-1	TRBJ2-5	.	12	TGTGCCACCAGCGGATACCGGGAGACCCAGTACTTC	CATSGYRETQYF
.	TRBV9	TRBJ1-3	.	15	TGTGCCAGCAGCGTAGAATGGCTGTCTGGAAACACCATATATTTT	CASSVEWLSGNTIYF
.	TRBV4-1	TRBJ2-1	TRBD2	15	TGCGCCAGCAGCCGCGGGACTAGCGGGTACAATGAGCAGTTCTTC	CASSRGTSGYNEQFF
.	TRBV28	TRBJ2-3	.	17	TGTGCCAGCAGCCCCCAAGGGCCCACCGGGGGCACAGATACGCAGTATTTT	CASSPQGPTGGTDTQYF
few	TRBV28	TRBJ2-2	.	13	TGTGCCAGCTGGGACGGTAACACCGGGGAGCTGTTTTTT	CASWDGNTGELFF
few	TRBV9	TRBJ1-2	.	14	TGTGCCAGCAGCGTAGGGCAGGGAATAGATGGCTACACCTTC	CASSVGQGIDGYTF
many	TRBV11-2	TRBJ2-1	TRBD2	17	TGTGCCAGCAGCTCGCAAAAAGCGGGGACGACCTACAATGAGCAGTTCTTC	CASSSQKAGTTYNEQFF
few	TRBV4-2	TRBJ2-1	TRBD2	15	TGTGCCAGCAGCCAGCGGGGGGTCTCCTACAATGAGCAGTTCTTC	CASSQRGVSYNEQFF
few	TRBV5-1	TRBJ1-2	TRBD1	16	TGCGCCAGCAGCCCCGACAGGGGCCCGACTAACTATGGCTACACCTTC	CASSPDRGPTNYGYTF
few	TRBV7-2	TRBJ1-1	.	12	TGTGCCAGCAGCCTGAGGACACCTGAAGCTTTCTTT	CASSLRTPEAFF
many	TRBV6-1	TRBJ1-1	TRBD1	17	TGTGCCAGCAGTGAAGCATGGGACAGCTTAATGAACACTGAAGCTTTCTTT	CASSEAWDSLMNTEAFF
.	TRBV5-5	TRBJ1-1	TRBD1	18	TGTGCCAGCAGCTTGGGAAGACAGGGGAGGGGAAGGGACACTGAAGCTTTCTTT	CASSLGRQGRGRDTEAFF
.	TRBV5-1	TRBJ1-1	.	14	TGCGCCAGCAGCTTGGTCGGGCTTCACACTGAAGCTTTCTTT	CASSLVGLHTEAFF
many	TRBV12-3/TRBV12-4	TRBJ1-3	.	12	TGTGCCAATGCGTGGGCTGGAAACACCATATATTTT	CANAWAGNTIYF
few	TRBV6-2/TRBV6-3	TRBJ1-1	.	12	TGTGCCAGCAGCCCCGTGGTCACTGAAGCTTTCTTT	CASSPVVTEAFF
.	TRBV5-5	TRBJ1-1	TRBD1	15	TGTGCCAGCAGCTTGACCGGACAGGGGAACACTGAAGCTTTCTTT	CASSLTGQGNTEAFF
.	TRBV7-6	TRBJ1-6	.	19	TGTGCCAGCAGCTTAGTGCCGAAGGGGACGAGCTCCTATAATTCACCCCTCCACTTT	CASSLVPKGTSSYNSPLHF
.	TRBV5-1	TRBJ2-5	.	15	TGCGCCAGCAGCTCGGGGACTTACCTTAAAGAGACCCAGTACTTC	CASSSGTYLKETQYF
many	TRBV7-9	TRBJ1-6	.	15	TGTGCCAGCAGCTCACAGAGCTCCTATAATTCACCCCTCCACTTT	CASSSQSSYNSPLHF
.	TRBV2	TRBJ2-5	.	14	TGTGCCAGCAGTGGGATGGAGAACCAAGAGACCCAGTACTTC	CASSGMENQETQYF
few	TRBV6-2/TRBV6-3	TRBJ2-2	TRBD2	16	TGTGCCAGCAGTTACGAGCGGGGGGGGAACACCGGGGAGCTGTTTTTT	CASSYERGGNTGELFF
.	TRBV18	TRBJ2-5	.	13	TGTGCCAGCTCAACTTGGACAGAAGAGACCCAGTACTTC	CASSTWTEETQYF
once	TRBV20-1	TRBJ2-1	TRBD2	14	TGCAGTGCTAGGTCCGGGGGGACCTACAATGAGCAGTTCTTC	CSARSGGTYNEQFF
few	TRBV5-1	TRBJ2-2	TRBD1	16	TGCGCCAGCAGCCTGAGGGACAGCGCGAACACCGGGGAGCTGTTTTTT	CASSLRDSANTGELFF
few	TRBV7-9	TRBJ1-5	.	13	TGTGCCAGCAGCCCAGCAGGTTATCAGCCCCAGCATTTT	CASSPAGYQPQHF
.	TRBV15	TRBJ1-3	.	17	TGTGCCACCAGCAGAGGCGGGAGATCGCGCTCTGGAAACACCATATATTTT	CATSRGGRSRSGNTIYF
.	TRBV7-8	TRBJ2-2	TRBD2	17	TGTGCCAGCACGCTCGCCCCGCGCGGGAGGAACACCGGGGAGCTGTTTTTT	CASTLAPRGRNTGELFF
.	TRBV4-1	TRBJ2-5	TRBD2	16	TGCGCCAGCAGCTTAATAACCGGGACTAGTGTACAGACCCAGTACTTC	CASSLITGTSVQTQYF